Shown below are 6 T cell receptor beta chains from a single sample sequenced in a study of tumor-infiltrating lymphocytes in primary liver carcinoma. TCR beta cDNA was prepared out of roughly 450 ng total RNA by means of a constant-region primer. Nested multiplex PCR, run for three rounds with slightly modified ARM-PCR, yielded TCR beta libraries. Each of the first two PCR rounds ran nine to ten cycles with TRBV1-TRBV30 forward and C-beta reverse primers. MiXCR, run by TCRdb on the multiplex PCR reads, gives a single entry per CDR3 protein. In the table there are 70,000 to 85,000 distinct CDR3 sequences, 71% of which are singletons. Total RNA and DNA came together from approximately 22-30 mg of bulk tissue without cell sorting. The sample consisted of liver tumor tissue from sampling region 4. Subset indicated: tumor region T4, right-lateral pole. These receptors were obtained from a woman between 55 and 75 years old with primary liver carcinoma and hepatitis B virus infection.

The CDR3 region has the DNA TGTGCTAGTGGCTCCAAGGGGAACGGGGCGGGTTACAATGAGCAGTTCTTC. Its translation: CASGSKGNGAGYNEQFF. The chain couples TRBV12-5 to TRBJ2-1; D tentatively reads TRBD1 or TRBD2 (5 bases each). CDR1 and CDR2 (germline): LGHNT, FRNRAP. V lost 6 bases to trimming and J lost 4 bases, with 22 bases between them. The CDR3 extends over 17 amino acids.

This clonotype was seen repeatedly, ten times or more. V usage is TRBV29-1 and J usage is TRBJ2-1; D may match TRBD1 or TRBD2 (6 bases each). This CDR3 has 17 amino acids. Germline V lookup: CDR1 SQVTM, CDR2 ANQGSEA. Trimming stripped 0 bases from V and 1 base from J, with 16 bases between. CDR3 nucleotide sequence: TGCAGCGTTGAAGAGCTTGGCGGAGGGGGGTCCTACAATGAGCAGTTCTTC. Its translation: CSVEELGGGGSYNEQFF.

A word on this clonotype: At one end the junction does not follow the germline gene, possibly because of a read error. The V and J genes are TRBV11-3 and TRBJ2-7; D is uncertain. Germline V lookup: CDR1 SGHNT, CDR2 YENEEA. This CDR3 has 14 amino acids. The CDR3 is CASSLSWQEHEQYF. The CDR3 coding sequence is TGTGCAAGCAGCTTAAGCTGGCAGGAGCACGAGCAGTACTTC.

V is TRBV4-1 and J is TRBJ1-2, with D possibly matching TRBD1 (5 bases). V lost 4 bases and J 10 bases, leaving 16 bases between the germline ends. Germline V gene data show CDR1 as MGHRA and CDR2 as YSYEKL. There are 13 residues in the CDR3. The CDR3 is CASSRDIRGDYTF. The CDR3 DNA is TGCGCCAGCAGCCGGGATATAAGGGGTGACTACACCTTC.

Many counts were recorded for this clonotype. The V call is TRBV6-1, the J call TRBJ2-7, with 8 bases that match TRBD1. Germline CDR1 and CDR2: MNHNS and SASEGT. The CDR3 covers 15 residues. J lost 4 bases, V lost 6 bases, and 11 bases had no gene match. The CDR3 nucleotides are TGTGCCAGCAGAAAACAGGGGGATGGGGGATACGAGCAGTACTTC. It specifies CASRKQGDGGYEQYF.

As to this clonotype: Being one base from a much bigger clone, this may be a read error. J is TRBJ2-7 and V is TRBV28; the D is unclear. V dropped 6 bases and J dropped 5 bases, with 32 bases sitting between them. Germline V lookup: CDR1 MDHEN, CDR2 SYDVKM. CDR3 length: 19 residues. Written as DNA, the CDR3 is TGTGCCAGCAGCTCTACCGGTGGGCACCAGCCTGGGCGCCTCAACGAGCAGTACTTC. It specifies CASSSTGGHQPGRLNEQYF.